These T cell receptor beta chains were read from a single sample in a study of blood T cells in healthy people across ages. TCRdb re-called the 5' RACE reads with MiXCR, one entry per CDR3 protein. The data show 800,000 to 950,000 distinct CDR3 sequences, approximately 32% seen once. These data were also filed under a second study, of T cells of mothers and their children.

The sequenced sample consisted of blood. The origin of the receptors is a woman between 40 and 50 years old in good health. CDR3s include the opening cysteine and the closing phenylalanine or tryptophan. Each record gives: V gene, J gene, clone size, D gene, CDR3 protein, CDR3 DNA. The D gene is left open where the match is weak. The size entry is marked missing in some rows and otherwise reads once, few, many or a size class.

TRBV14	TRBJ2-1	.	.	CASSQEGMRQFF	TGTGCCAGCAGCCAAGAGGGAATGAGGCAGTTCTTC
TRBV6-5	TRBJ2-5	once	TRBD2	CASQTKTSGVETQYF	TGTGCCAGCCAGACTAAGACTAGCGGGGTAGAGACCCAGTACTTC
TRBV6-7	TRBJ1-4	.	.	CASSRSANEKLFF	TGTGCCAGCAGCCGCTCTGCTAATGAAAAACTGTTTTTT
TRBV5-8	TRBJ2-7	few	.	CASSPGTKQYF	TGTGCCAGCAGCCCCGGGACGAAGCAGTACTTC
TRBV9	TRBJ2-7	many	TRBD1	CASSVAEGAYEQYF	TGTGCCAGCAGCGTAGCTGAGGGGGCATACGAGCAGTACTTC
TRBV5-1	TRBJ2-7	many	.	CASSLAGQNEQYF	TGCGCCAGCAGCTTGGCCGGGCAGAACGAGCAGTACTTC
TRBV15	TRBJ2-7	many	.	CATSRDMTSIHEQYF	TGTGCCACCAGCAGAGATATGACTAGTATCCACGAGCAGTACTTC
TRBV7-8	TRBJ1-2	.	.	CASGKDSLYGYTF	TGTGCCAGCGGCAAGGACAGCCTCTATGGCTACACCTTC
TRBV6-6	TRBJ2-7	few	.	CASSHRGTLDEQYF	TGTGCCAGCAGTCACCGGGGTACCCTAGACGAGCAGTACTTC
TRBV20-1	TRBJ1-1	.	.	CSASDSVRGGTFF	TGCAGTGCTAGCGACTCGGTCAGAGGGGGGACTTTCTTT
TRBV12-3/TRBV12-4	TRBJ2-7	.	TRBD2	CASSPKTLAGRSYEQYF	TGTGCCAGCAGCCCTAAGACGCTAGCGGGGCGTTCCTACGAGCAGTACTTC
TRBV4-2	TRBJ2-7	many	.	CASSQGVGGESYEQYF	TGTGCCAGCAGCCAAGGGGTGGGCGGGGAAAGCTACGAGCAGTACTTC
TRBV20-1	TRBJ2-1	many	TRBD2	CSARQLAGVNEQFF	TGCAGTGCTAGGCAACTAGCGGGGGTCAATGAGCAGTTCTTC
TRBV20-1	TRBJ2-5	many	.	CSARTPRGFSGGETQYF	TGCAGTGCTAGAACCCCCAGGGGGTTCAGCGGGGGAGAGACCCAGTACTTC
TRBV2	TRBJ2-2	.	TRBD1	CASSTGQGAGPGELFF	TGTGCCAGCAGTACCGGACAGGGGGCTGGTCCCGGGGAGCTGTTTTTT
TRBV24-1	TRBJ2-7	.	TRBD1	CATSDSGQSYEQYF	TGTGCCACCAGTGACTCGGGACAGTCCTACGAGCAGTACTTC
TRBV5-8	TRBJ2-7	.	.	CASSLAATPEQYF	TGTGCCAGCAGCTTGGCCGCGACCCCCGAGCAGTACTTC
TRBV28	TRBJ2-3	.	.	CASTPWAGAADTQYF	TGTGCCAGCACCCCCTGGGCGGGGGCGGCAGATACGCAGTATTTT
TRBV28	TRBJ2-7	many	TRBD1	CASSRTGISYEQYF	TGTGCCAGCAGTAGGACAGGGATCTCCTACGAGCAGTACTTC
TRBV28	TRBJ1-1	few	.	CASGPYTEAFF	TGTGCCAGCGGTCCCTACACTGAAGCTTTCTTT
TRBV19	TRBJ2-1	many	TRBD2	CASGQRGGLNDEQFF	TGTGCCAGTGGACAGCGGGGGGGCCTCAACGATGAGCAGTTCTTC
TRBV7-8	TRBJ2-5	.	TRBD1	CASSLGTLGTEMQTQYF	TGTGCCAGCAGCTTAGGCACTCTGGGGACAGAGATGCAGACCCAGTACTTC
TRBV7-2	TRBJ2-1	.	.	CASSRLQIRNEQFF	TGTGCCAGCAGCCGATTGCAGATACGCAATGAGCAGTTCTTC
TRBV20-1	TRBJ2-7	many	.	CSATAGGGQYF	TGCAGTGCCACTGCCGGGGGCGGTCAGTACTTC
TRBV7-8	TRBJ1-5	.	.	CASSLRGGKRGNQPQHF	TGTGCCAGCAGCTTAAGAGGGGGGAAGAGGGGCAATCAGCCCCAGCATTTT
TRBV5-1	TRBJ2-7	.	.	CASSPSGAPYEQYF	TGCGCCAGCAGCCCGTCTGGGGCCCCCTACGAGCAGTACTTC
TRBV28	TRBJ2-1	few	.	CASSLWVPNEQFF	TGTGCCAGCAGTTTATGGGTTCCCAATGAGCAGTTCTTC
TRBV5-1	TRBJ2-3	.	TRBD1	CASSAGGAGTDTQYF	TGCGCCAGCAGCGCAGGGGGCGCGGGCACAGATACGCAGTATTTT
TRBV7-6	TRBJ1-5	.	.	CASSLDSREHF	TGTGCCAGCAGCTTAGATAGCCGTGAGCATTTT
TRBV20-1	TRBJ2-7	many	TRBD1	CSATTLGQTLYEQYF	TGCAGTGCTACAACTTTGGGACAGACCCTCTACGAGCAGTACTTC
TRBV4-3	TRBJ2-2	once	TRBD2	CASSPNPSGGTGELFF	TGCGCCAGCAGCCCGAACCCTAGCGGGGGGACCGGGGAGCTGTTTTTT
TRBV4-1	TRBJ2-1	few	.	CASSQVPTRYNEQFF	TGCGCCAGCAGCCAAGTCCCAACCCGATACAATGAGCAGTTCTTC
TRBV6-2/TRBV6-3	TRBJ1-5	.	.	CASSPQRGGNQPQHF	TGTGCCAGCAGCCCTCAGAGGGGGGGGAATCAGCCCCAGCATTTT
TRBV7-8	TRBJ1-1	.	.	CASSLVGGDFTEAFF	TGTGCCAGCAGCTTAGTTGGAGGGGATTTCACTGAAGCTTTCTTT
TRBV7-7	TRBJ2-3	many	.	CASSLSQGDTQYF	TGTGCTAGCAGCTTGTCGCAAGGGGATACGCAGTATTTT
TRBV7-2	TRBJ2-4	.	.	CASSYDGNRVDIQYF	TGTGCCAGCAGCTACGACGGGAATAGGGTTGACATTCAGTACTTC
TRBV27	TRBJ2-3	.	.	CARTDTQYF	TGTGCCCGCACAGATACGCAGTATTTT
TRBV7-2	TRBJ2-3	.	TRBD2	CASSLLGGSIGTDTQYF	TGTGCCAGCAGCTTATTGGGCGGGAGTATCGGCACAGATACGCAGTATTTT
TRBV9	TRBJ2-3	.	TRBD2	CARGGEAGGNTDTQYF	TGTGCCAGAGGCGGGGAAGCGGGGGGAAACACAGATACGCAGTATTTT
TRBV6-5	TRBJ1-1	once	.	CASSSPGHGEAFF	TGTGCCAGCAGTTCCCCGGGACACGGCGAAGCTTTCTTT
TRBV29-1	TRBJ2-3	.	.	CSVDLTDTQYF	TGCAGCGTTGACCTCACAGATACGCAGTATTTT
TRBV7-9	TRBJ2-1	.	.	CASSTMGHGGYNEQFF	TGTGCCAGCAGCACAATGGGGCACGGAGGTTACAATGAGCAGTTCTTC
TRBV7-9	TRBJ1-1	.	.	CASSPGQNSPEAFF	TGTGCCAGCAGCCCCGGACAAAATTCACCTGAAGCTTTCTTT
TRBV12-3/TRBV12-4	TRBJ1-2	.	.	CASVRDRTNYGYTF	TGTGCCAGCGTACGCGACCGGACTAACTATGGCTACACCTTC
TRBV5-5	TRBJ1-5	few	.	CASSLGSGSGQPQHF	TGTGCCAGCAGCCTCGGTAGCGGGTCGGGGCAGCCCCAGCATTTT
TRBV12-3/TRBV12-4	TRBJ1-4	few	.	CASSLPGVGEKLFF	TGTGCCAGCAGTTTACCAGGGGTAGGGGAAAAACTGTTTTTT